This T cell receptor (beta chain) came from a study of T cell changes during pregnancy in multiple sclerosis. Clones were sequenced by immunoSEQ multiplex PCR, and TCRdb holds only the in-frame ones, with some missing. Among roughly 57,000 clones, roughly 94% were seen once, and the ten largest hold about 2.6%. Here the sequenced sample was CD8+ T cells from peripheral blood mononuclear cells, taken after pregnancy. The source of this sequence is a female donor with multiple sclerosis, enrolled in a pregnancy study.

This CDR3 reads CASSSGGRAADTQYF. Here the CDR3 DNA reads TGTGCCAGCAGTTCGGGCGGGAGGGCCGCAGATACGCAGTATTTT. The chain has TRBV27 and TRBJ2-3; 9 nucleotides line up with TRBD2. J was trimmed by 4 bases and V by 4 bases; bases with no gene match: 6. The germline gives CDR1 MNHEY, CDR2 SMNVEV (reference sequence). CDR3 length: 15 residues.